The clone carrying this TCR beta chain has just one count. The data were taken from a study of graft-versus-host responses after intestinal transplantation. This CDR3 is built from 12 residues. Trimming removed 4 bases from V and 5 bases from J, with 9 bases in between. Germline V gene sequence: CDR1 SGHNT, CDR2 YYREEE (reference sequence). Clones were read by immunoSEQ multiplex PCR, and TCRdb kept only the in-frame ones, dropping some. The profile covers nearly 100,000 clones, with roughly 90% appearing a single time and about 16% taken by the ten largest. The specimen was PBMCs, collected roughly 68 weeks after intestinal transplant. The clonotype was recovered from a human patient who received an intestinal transplant, so some T cells may come from the graft donor. This chain links TRBV5-4 with TRBJ1-1; D is uncertain. DNA of the CDR3: TGTGCCAGCAGCGAACACGGGACTGAAGCTTTCTTT. Protein product: CASSEHGTEAFF.